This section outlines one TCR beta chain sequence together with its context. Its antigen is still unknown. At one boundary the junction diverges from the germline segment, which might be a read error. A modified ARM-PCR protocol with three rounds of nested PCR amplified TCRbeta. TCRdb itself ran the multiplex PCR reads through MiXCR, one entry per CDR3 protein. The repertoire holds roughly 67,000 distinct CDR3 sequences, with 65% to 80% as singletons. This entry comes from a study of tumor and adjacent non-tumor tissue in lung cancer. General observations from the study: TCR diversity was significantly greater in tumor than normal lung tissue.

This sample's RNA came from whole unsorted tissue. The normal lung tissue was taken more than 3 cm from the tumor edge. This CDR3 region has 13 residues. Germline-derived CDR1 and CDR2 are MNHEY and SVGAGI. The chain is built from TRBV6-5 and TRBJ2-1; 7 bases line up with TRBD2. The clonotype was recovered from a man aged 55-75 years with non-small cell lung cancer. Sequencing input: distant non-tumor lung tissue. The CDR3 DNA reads TGCGCCAGCAGTTGGGAGGGAGCCAATGAGCAGTTCTTC. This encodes CASSWEGANEQFF.